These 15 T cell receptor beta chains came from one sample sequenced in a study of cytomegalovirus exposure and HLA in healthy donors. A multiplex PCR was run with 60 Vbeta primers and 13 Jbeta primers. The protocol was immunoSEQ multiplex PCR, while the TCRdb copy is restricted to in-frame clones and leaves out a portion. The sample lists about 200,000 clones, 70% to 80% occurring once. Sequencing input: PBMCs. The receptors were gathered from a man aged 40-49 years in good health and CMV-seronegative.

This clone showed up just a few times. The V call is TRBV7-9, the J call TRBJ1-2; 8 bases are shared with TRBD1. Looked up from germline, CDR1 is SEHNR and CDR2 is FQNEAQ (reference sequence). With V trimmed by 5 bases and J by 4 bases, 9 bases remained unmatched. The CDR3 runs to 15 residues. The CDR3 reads CASSDWTGMSYGYTF. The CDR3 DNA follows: TGTGCCAGCAGCGACTGGACAGGGATGAGCTATGGCTACACCTTC.

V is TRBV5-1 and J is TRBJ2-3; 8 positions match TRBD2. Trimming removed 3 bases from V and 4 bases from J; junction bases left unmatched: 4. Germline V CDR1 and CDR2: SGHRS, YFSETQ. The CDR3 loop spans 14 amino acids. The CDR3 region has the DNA TGCGCCAGCAGCTCGGGACTAGTTTCAGATACGCAGTATTTT. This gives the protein CASSSGLVSDTQYF. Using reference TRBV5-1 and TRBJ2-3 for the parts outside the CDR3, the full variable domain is KAGVTQTPRYLIKTRGQQVTLSCSPISGHRSVSWYQQTPGQGLQFLFEYFSETQRNKGNFPGRFSGRQFSNSRSEMNVSTLELGDSALYLCASSSGLVSDTQYFGPGTRLTVL.

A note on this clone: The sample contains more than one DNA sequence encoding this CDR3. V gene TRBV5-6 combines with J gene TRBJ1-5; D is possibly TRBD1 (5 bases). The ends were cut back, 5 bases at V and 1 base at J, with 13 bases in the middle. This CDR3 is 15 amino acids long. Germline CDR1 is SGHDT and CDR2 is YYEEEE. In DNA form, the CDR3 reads TGTGCCAGCAGTCGGAGACAGCAGAGCAATCAGCCCCAGCATTTT. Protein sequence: CASSRRQQSNQPQHF. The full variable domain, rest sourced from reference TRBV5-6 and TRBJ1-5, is DAGVTQSPTHLIKTRGQQVTLRCSPKSGHDTVSWYQQALGQGPQFIFQYYEEEERQRGNFPDRFSGHQFPNYSSELNVNALLLGDSALYLCASSRRQQSNQPQHFGDGTRLSIL.

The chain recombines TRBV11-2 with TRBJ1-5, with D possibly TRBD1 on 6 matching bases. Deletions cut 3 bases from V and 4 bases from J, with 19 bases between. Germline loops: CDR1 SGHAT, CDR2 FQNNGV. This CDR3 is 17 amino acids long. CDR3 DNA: TGTGCCAGCAGCTTCGGGACAATCCCTTCCCCTAATCAGCCCCAGCATTTT. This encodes CASSFGTIPSPNQPQHF.

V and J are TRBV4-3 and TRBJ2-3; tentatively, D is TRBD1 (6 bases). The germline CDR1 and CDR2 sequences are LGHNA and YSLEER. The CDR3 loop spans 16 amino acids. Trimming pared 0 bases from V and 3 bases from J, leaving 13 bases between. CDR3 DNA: TGCGCCAGCAGCCAAGATCCTGGGCAGGGGACAGATACGCAGTATTTT. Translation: CASSQDPGQGTDTQYF.

CDR3 coding DNA: TGTGCCAGCAGTCCTACCCGACAGGGTTGGTATTCACCCCTCCACTTT. Amino acid sequence: CASSPTRQGWYSPLHF. This chain uses TRBV27 with TRBJ1-6; 7 bases are a match to TRBD1. The CDR3 consists of 16 residues. In germline, CDR1 is MNHEY, CDR2 SMNVEV (reference sequence). V dropped 5 bases and J dropped 8; count of bases not matched to a gene: 12.

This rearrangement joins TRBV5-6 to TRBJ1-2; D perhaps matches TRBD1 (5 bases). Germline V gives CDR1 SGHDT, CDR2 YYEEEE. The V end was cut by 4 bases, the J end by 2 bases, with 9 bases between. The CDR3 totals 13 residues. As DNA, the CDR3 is TGTGCCAGCAGCCCACGGACAAACTATGGCTACACCTTC. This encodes CASSPRTNYGYTF.

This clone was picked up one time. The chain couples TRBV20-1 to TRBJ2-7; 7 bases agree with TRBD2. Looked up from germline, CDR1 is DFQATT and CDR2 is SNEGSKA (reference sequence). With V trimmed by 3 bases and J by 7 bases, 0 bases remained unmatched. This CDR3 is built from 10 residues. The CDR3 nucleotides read TGCAGTGCTAGCGGGAGGGAGCAGTACTTC. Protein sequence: CSASGREQYF.

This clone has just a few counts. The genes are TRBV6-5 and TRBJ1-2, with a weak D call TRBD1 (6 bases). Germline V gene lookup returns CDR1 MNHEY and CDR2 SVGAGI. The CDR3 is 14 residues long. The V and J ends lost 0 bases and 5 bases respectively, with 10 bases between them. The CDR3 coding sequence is TGTGCCAGCAGTTACTCGAAGCAGGGGTATGGCTACACCTTC. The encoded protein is CASSYSKQGYGYTF.

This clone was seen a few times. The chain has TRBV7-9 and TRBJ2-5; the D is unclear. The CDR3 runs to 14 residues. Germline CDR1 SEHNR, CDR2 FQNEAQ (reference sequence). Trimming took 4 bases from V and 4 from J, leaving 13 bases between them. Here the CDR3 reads CASSSTRGRETQYF. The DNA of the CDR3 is TGTGCCAGCAGCTCAACCAGAGGTCGAGAGACCCAGTACTTC. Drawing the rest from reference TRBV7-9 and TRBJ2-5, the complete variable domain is DTGVSQNPRHKITKRGQNVTFRCDPISEHNRLYWYRQTLGQGPEFLTYFQNEAQLEKSRLLSDRFSAERPKGSFSTLEIQRTEQGDSAMYLCASSSTRGRETQYFGPGTRLLVL.

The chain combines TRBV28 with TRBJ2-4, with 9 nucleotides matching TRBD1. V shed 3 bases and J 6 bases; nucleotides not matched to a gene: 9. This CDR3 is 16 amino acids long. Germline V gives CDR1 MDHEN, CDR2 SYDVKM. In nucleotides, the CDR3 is TGTGCCAGCAGTTTTGACAGGGGGAGATTCCGAAACATTCAGTACTTC. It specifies CASSFDRGRFRNIQYF.

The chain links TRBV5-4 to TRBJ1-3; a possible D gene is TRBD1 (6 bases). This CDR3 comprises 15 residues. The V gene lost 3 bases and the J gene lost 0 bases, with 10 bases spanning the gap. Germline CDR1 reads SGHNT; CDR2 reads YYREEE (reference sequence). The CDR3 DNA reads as TGTGCCAGCAGCTACTCCAGGGGCTCTGGAAACACCATATATTTT. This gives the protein CASSYSRGSGNTIYF.

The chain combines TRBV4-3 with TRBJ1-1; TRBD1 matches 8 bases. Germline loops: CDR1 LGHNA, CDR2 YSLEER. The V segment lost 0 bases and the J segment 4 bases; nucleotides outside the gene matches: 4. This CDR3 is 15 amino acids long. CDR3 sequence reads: CASSQDSGGTTEAFF. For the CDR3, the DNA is TGCGCCAGCAGCCAAGACTCAGGGGGCACCACTGAAGCTTTCTTT.

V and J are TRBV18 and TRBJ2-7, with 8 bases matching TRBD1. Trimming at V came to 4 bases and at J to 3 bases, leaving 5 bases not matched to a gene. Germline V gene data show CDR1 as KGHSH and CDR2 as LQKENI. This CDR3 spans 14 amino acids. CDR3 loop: CASSLGTGLYEQYF. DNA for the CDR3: TGTGCCAGCTCACTCGGGACAGGACTCTACGAGCAGTACTTC.

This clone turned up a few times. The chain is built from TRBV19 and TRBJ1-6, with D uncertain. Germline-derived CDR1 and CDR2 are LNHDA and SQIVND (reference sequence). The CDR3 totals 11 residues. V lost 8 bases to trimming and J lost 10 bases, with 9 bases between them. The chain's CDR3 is CASGLWSPLHF. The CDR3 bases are TGTGCCAGTGGGCTATGGTCACCCCTCCACTTT.